These 21 T cell receptor beta chains originate from one sample sequenced in a study of response to subunit inactivated influenza vaccine. Each CDR3 protein is one row after TCRdb ran MiXCR on the RT-PCR reads. This table holds 500,000 to 550,000 distinct CDR3 sequences, 7.6% found once. The source was PBMCs from blood, collected less than 25 months after vaccination. The receptor set was obtained from a man between 45 and 75 years old who received an inactivated influenza vaccine.

This chain uses TRBV4-3 with TRBJ2-7, with D possibly being TRBD1 (6 bases). V was cut by 0 bases and J by 0 bases, with 12 bases left in between. Germline values: CDR1 LGHNA, CDR2 YSLEER. The CDR3 is 16 residues long. The CDR3 nucleotides read TGCGCCAGCAGCCAAGATTGGTCAGGGGTCTCCTACGAGCAGTACTTC. Amino acid sequence: CASSQDWSGVSYEQYF.

The V and J genes are TRBV6-1 and TRBJ2-1; 8 bases align to TRBD1. Trimming cost V 5 bases and J 6 bases; bases outside gene matches: 6. Germline CDR1 reads MNHNS; CDR2 reads SASEGT. The CDR3 length is 14 residues. CDR3 protein: CASSPRGQANEQFF. As DNA, the CDR3 is TGTGCCAGCAGTCCTCGGGGACAGGCCAATGAGCAGTTCTTC.

The chain carries TRBV3-1 and TRBJ1-2, with D hard to call. Trimming removed 0 bases at V and 8 bases at J, with 10 bases between. CDR3 length: 13 residues. CDR1 is LGHDT and CDR2 is YNNKEL in the germline V gene (reference sequence). CDR3 coding DNA: TGTGCCAGCAGCCAAGATTCGACCGAAGGCTACACCTTC. Its protein product is CASSQDSTEGYTF.

To note about this clonotype: This may be a read error, as it is one base from a much larger clone. The chain uses TRBV10-3 and TRBJ1-2, with D uncertain. The germline gives CDR1 ENHRY, CDR2 SYGVKD. The CDR3 length is 13 residues. V was cut by 4 bases and J by 1 base, with 7 bases left in between. CDR3 DNA sequence: TGTGCCATCAGTGCAACAGATAACTATGGCTACACCTTC. This gives the protein CAISATDNYGYTF.

The chain combines TRBV30 with TRBJ1-1; a possible D gene is TRBD1 (5 bases). Per the germline V gene, CDR1 is GTSNPN and CDR2 is SVGIG (reference sequence). This CDR3 is built from 13 residues. Trimming removed 0 bases from V and 9 bases from J, with 14 bases in between. CDR3 bases: TGTGCCTGGAGTGTACAGGTTTCGGGACAAGCTTTCTTT. Its protein is CAWSVQVSGQAFF.

This clonotype was detected a few times. The V and J genes are TRBV12-3 or TRBV12-4 and TRBJ2-4; 7 bases line up with TRBD2. CDR3 size: 14 residues. The V gene end was trimmed by 8 bases and the J gene end by 2 bases; junction bases not matched to a gene: 6. CDR3 protein: CASSSGGTKNIQYF. The CDR3 DNA reads TGTGCCAGCTCTTCGGGGGGAACCAAAAACATTCAGTACTTC.

This clonotype was observed a handful of times. The chain is built from TRBV25-1 and TRBJ2-1; possibly TRBD1 or TRBD2 for D (5 bases each). Trimming stripped 0 bases from V and 16 bases from J, with 22 bases between. The CDR3 has 15 residues. The germline CDR1 and CDR2 sequences are MGHDK and SYGVNS. In DNA, the CDR3 is TGTGCCAGCAGTGAATACGGGGTCTCAGGGTCCCCCTCCTTCTTC. Translated, it gives CASSEYGVSGSPSFF.

V is TRBV6-5 and J is TRBJ2-3; no clear D gene. The CDR3 spans 14 residues. Trimming stripped 2 bases from V and 2 bases from J, with 8 bases between. Germline V gene lookup returns CDR1 MNHEY and CDR2 SVGAGI. The CDR3 is CASSYGGNTDTQYF. DNA of the CDR3: TGTGCCAGCAGTTACGGCGGAAACACAGATACGCAGTATTTT.

This rearrangement joins TRBV25-1 to TRBJ2-1; 9 nucleotides agree with TRBD2. There are 17 residues in the CDR3. CDR1 MGHDK and CDR2 SYGVNS come from the germline V gene. CDR3 sequence reads: CATSSGAGGGPYNEQFF. CDR3 DNA sequence: TGTGCGACGAGCAGTGGCGCGGGGGGGGGACCGTACAATGAGCAGTTCTTC.

Turning to this clonotype: The junction and the germline gene differ at one end; a read error may be behind it. V and J are TRBV7-2 and TRBJ2-7; possible D gene TRBD2, 5 bases. CDR1 and CDR2 (germline): SGHTA, FQGNSA. This CDR3 contains 14 residues. Here the CDR3 reads CASSLLAGPYEQYF. The CDR3 DNA reads TGTGCCAGCAGCTTACTTGCGGGCCCCTATGAGCAGTACTTC.

The sample holds many counts of this clonotype. V is TRBV29-1 and J is TRBJ2-7; D is possibly TRBD1 or TRBD2 (5 bases each). The CDR3 is 13 amino acids. Trimming shortened V by 4 bases and J by 2 bases, and 12 bases separated the two germline ends. CDR1 is SQVTM and CDR2 is ANQGSEA in the germline V gene. CDR3 DNA: TGCAGCGTTGGAGGGGCCGGGGCCTACGAGCAGTACTTC. Its translation is CSVGGAGAYEQYF.

This clonotype was seen a handful of times. V and J are TRBV29-1 and TRBJ2-7; possibly TRBD1 for D (6 bases). CDR1 and CDR2 (germline): SQVTM, ANQGSEA. CDR3 length equals 14 residues. V lost 6 bases to trimming and J lost 4 bases, with 19 bases between them. The CDR3 reads CSVETGKFGYEQYF. CDR3 in DNA: TGCAGCGTAGAAACAGGGAAATTTGGGTACGAGCAGTACTTC.

This clonotype was detected a few times. The genes are TRBV5-1 and TRBJ2-7; D remains ambiguous. Trimming took off 3 bases at V and 3 bases at J, with 10 bases between the two ends. The CDR3 spans 13 residues. CDR1 and CDR2 (germline): SGHRS, YFSETQ. Written as DNA, the CDR3 is TGCGCCAGCAGCTCCCAGAGCTACTACGAGCAGTACTTC. As protein: CASSSQSYYEQYF.

This clonotype was detected only a few times. The CDR3 is CASSPLPGYTGELFF. In DNA, the CDR3 is TGTGCCAGCAGCCCGCTCCCGGGGTACACCGGGGAGCTGTTTTTT. V gene TRBV7-2 combines with J gene TRBJ2-2; TRBD2 is a possible D gene (5 bases). The CDR3 extends over 15 amino acids. Trimming took 5 bases from V and 3 from J, leaving 13 bases between them. In germline, CDR1 is SGHTA, CDR2 FQGNSA.

This chain connects TRBV29-1 to TRBJ2-5; a possible D gene is TRBD1 (7 bases). Germline V gene data show CDR1 as SQVTM and CDR2 as ANQGSEA. The CDR3 has 13 amino acids. Between the trimmed V and J ends, which lost 7 bases and 8 bases, there was a span of 20 bases. CDR3 nucleotides: TGCAGCGGCGGGGACAGTCAAAGGGATACCCAGTACTTC. Translation gives CSGGDSQRDTQYF. The entire variable domain, with the rest obtained from reference TRBV29-1 and TRBJ2-5, is as follows: SAVISQKPSRDICQRGTSLTIQCQVDSQVTMMFWYRQQPGQSLTLIATANQGSEATYESGFVIDKFPISRPNLTFSTLTVSNMSPEDSSIYLCSGGDSQRDTQYFGPGTRLLVL.

The V call is TRBV29-1, the J call TRBJ2-1, with a tentative D call TRBD2 (6 bases). This CDR3 contains 14 residues. V lost 3 bases to trimming and J lost 9 bases, with 18 bases between them. Germline assignment: CDR1 SQVTM and CDR2 ANQGSEA. This CDR3 reads CSVEGGQRVVEQFF. The CDR3 bases are TGCAGCGTTGAGGGGGGTCAGCGGGTGGTTGAGCAGTTCTTC.

This sequence joins TRBV6-1 and TRBJ1-4, with TRBD1 as a possible D gene (6 bases). Trimming stripped 7 bases from V and 3 bases from J, with 18 bases between. CDR3 size: 16 residues. Germline-derived CDR1 and CDR2 are MNHNS and SASEGT. In DNA form, the CDR3 reads TGTGCCAGCACCCTACCGGCAGGGGTTCCTAATGAAAAACTGTTTTTT. Its protein is CASTLPAGVPNEKLFF.

This clonotype was counted a few times. The chain employs TRBV4-1 and TRBJ2-7; no clear D. V was pared by 1 base and J by 0 bases, with 10 bases between. In germline, CDR1 is MGHRA, CDR2 YSYEKL. CDR3 length: 15 residues. CDR3 sequence reads: CASSQVVWGSYEQYF. The CDR3 bases are TGCGCCAGCAGCCAAGTAGTTTGGGGCTCCTACGAGCAGTACTTC.

This clonotype turned up a few times. DNA for the CDR3: TGTGCCAGCAGCTTGGAATCTAGCGCAGATACGCAGTATTTT. This encodes CASSLESSADTQYF. The genes are TRBV5-4 and TRBJ2-3, with D perhaps TRBD2 (6 bases). This CDR3 spans 14 amino acids. The V end was cut by 0 bases, the J end by 4 bases, with 9 bases between. Germline CDR1 reads SGHNT; CDR2 reads YYREEE (reference sequence).

This clonotype was counted between two and nine times. This rearrangement joins TRBV27 to TRBJ2-7; D is unresolved. V lost 2 bases and J lost 3, with 8 bases in between. CDR1 and CDR2 (germline): MNHEY, SMNVEV (reference sequence). This CDR3 has 13 residues. The CDR3 spells CASSLNYRYEQYF. The CDR3, as DNA: TGTGCCAGCAGTTTAAACTATCGCTACGAGCAGTACTTC.

The chain is built from TRBV20-1 and TRBJ2-7; unclear D gene. V was cut by 4 bases and J by 0 bases, with 10 bases left in between. The CDR3 is made up of 13 amino acids. Germline V gives CDR1 DFQATT, CDR2 SNEGSKA (reference sequence). The DNA for the CDR3 is TGCAGTGCTACCGTGTTGAGCTCCTACGAGCAGTACTTC. As protein: CSATVLSSYEQYF.